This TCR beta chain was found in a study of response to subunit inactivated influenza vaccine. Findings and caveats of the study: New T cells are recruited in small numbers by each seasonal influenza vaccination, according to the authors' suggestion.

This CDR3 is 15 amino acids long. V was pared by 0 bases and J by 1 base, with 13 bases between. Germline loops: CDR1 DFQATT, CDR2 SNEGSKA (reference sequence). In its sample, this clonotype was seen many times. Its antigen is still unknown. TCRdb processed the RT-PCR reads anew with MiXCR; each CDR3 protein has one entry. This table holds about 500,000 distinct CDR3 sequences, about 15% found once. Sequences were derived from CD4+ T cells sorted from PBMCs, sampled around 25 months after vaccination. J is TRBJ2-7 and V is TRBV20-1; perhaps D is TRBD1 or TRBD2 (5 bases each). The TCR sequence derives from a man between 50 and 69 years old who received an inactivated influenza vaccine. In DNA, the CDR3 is TGCAGTGCTAGAGATCGGGGTTCAGGGTCCTACGAGCAGTACTTC. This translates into CSARDRGSGSYEQYF.